The 20 T cell receptor beta chains below come from one sample, sequenced in a study of cytomegalovirus exposure and HLA in healthy donors. Amplification used 60 Vbeta primers and 13 Jbeta primers. TCRdb keeps only in-frame clones here, not all; method: immunoSEQ multiplex PCR. This sample yields around 96,000 clones, of which around 81% are seen a single time; roughly 2% belongs to the top ten. The sample comprised PBMCs. Receptors originate from a man aged 18-30 years in good health and CMV-seronegative.

The rearrangement uses TRBV19 and TRBJ2-7; D is perhaps TRBD1 (5 bases). With 0 bases removed from V and 4 bases from J, the gap between germline ends came to 13 bases. CDR1 and CDR2 from the germline V gene are LNHDA and SQIVND (reference sequence). The CDR3 is 15 amino acids. CDR3 residues: CASSIERYGAYEQYF. In DNA, the CDR3 is TGTGCCAGTAGTATAGAGAGGTATGGGGCTTACGAGCAGTACTTC.

The J gene is TRBJ2-2, the V gene TRBV25-1; D gene uncertain. Germline V CDR1 and CDR2: MGHDK, SYGVNS. The CDR3 runs to 13 residues. V was shortened by 7 bases and J by 6 bases, with 12 bases between the two germline ends. The CDR3 is CASTDTVAGELFF. The CDR3 region has the DNA TGTGCCAGCACAGACACCGTGGCCGGGGAGCTGTTTTTT.

The V call is TRBV5-1, the J call TRBJ2-3; 13 bases map to TRBD2. The trim removed 3 bases at V and 0 bases at J, leaving 4 bases unmatched. Germline-derived CDR1 and CDR2 are SGHRS and YFSETQ. This CDR3 region has 17 residues. CDR3 residues: CASSYWTSGGSTDTQYF. The DNA of the CDR3 is TGCGCCAGCAGCTATTGGACTAGCGGGGGTAGCACAGATACGCAGTATTTT.

The rearrangement links TRBV19 to TRBJ1-1, with 7 bases lining up with TRBD1. The CDR3 loop spans 13 amino acids. V shed 5 bases and J 8 bases; nucleotides not matched to a gene: 8. Germline V gives CDR1 LNHDA, CDR2 SQIVND (reference sequence). The CDR3 spells CASSPDRTKEAFF. Written as DNA, the CDR3 is TGTGCCAGTAGTCCGGACAGGACTAAAGAAGCTTTCTTT.

This clone has a single count. The chain combines TRBV7-3 with TRBJ2-5; TRBD1 is a possible D gene (7 bases). Germline CDR1 reads SGHTA; CDR2 reads FQGTGA. Trimming removed 4 bases at V and 4 bases at J, with 13 bases between. There are 14 residues in the CDR3. The CDR3 coding sequence is TGTGCCAGCAGCTCAGGGGGGACCCCAGAGACCCAGTACTTC. This gives the protein CASSSGGTPETQYF. The full variable domain, in which reference TRBV7-3 and TRBJ2-5 provide the parts outside the CDR3, is GAGVSQTPSNKVTEKGKYVELRCDPISGHTALYWYRQSLGQGPEFLIYFQGTGAADDSGLPNDRFFAVRPEGSVSTLKIQRTERGDSAVYLCASSSGGTPETQYFGPGTRLLVL.

This chain uses TRBV5-4 with TRBJ1-2; maybe TRBD1 (5 bases). The CDR3 sequence is 16 residues long. Germline loops: CDR1 SGHNT, CDR2 YYREEE (reference sequence). V dropped 5 bases and J dropped 2 bases, with 19 bases sitting between them. CDR3 protein: CASSTQTGTPNYGYTF. The CDR3 nucleotides are TGTGCCAGCAGTACGCAGACCGGGACTCCAAACTATGGCTACACCTTC.

A few counts support this clone. Written as DNA, the CDR3 is TGTGCCAGCAGTTCGTATAGCGGGGAGCTGTTTTTT. Encoded protein: CASSSYSGELFF. This rearrangement joins TRBV6-5 to TRBJ2-2; D is ambiguous. Germline values: CDR1 MNHEY, CDR2 SVGAGI. Trimming cost V 4 bases and J 7 bases, with 7 bases left between them. There are 12 residues in the CDR3.

The CDR3 is CASSLTPNTGELFF. CDR3 DNA: TGTGCCAGCAGCTTGACACCCAACACCGGGGAGCTGTTTTTT. The chain combines TRBV7-3 with TRBJ2-2, with no clear D. CDR1 and CDR2 (germline): SGHTA, FQGTGA. The CDR3 runs to 14 residues. With 3 bases removed from V and 2 bases from J, the gap between germline ends came to 7 bases.

CDR3 region: CASRFRTGEGGYTF. In nucleotides, the CDR3 is TGTGCCAGCAGATTTAGGACAGGGGAAGGAGGCTACACCTTC. This rearrangement joins TRBV7-9 to TRBJ1-2, with 9 bases identical to TRBD1. Germline CDR1 SEHNR, CDR2 FQNEAQ (reference sequence). With V trimmed by 6 bases and J by 8 bases, 10 bases remained unmatched. This CDR3 comprises 14 residues.

The chain employs TRBV20-1 and TRBJ2-1, with no clear D. V dropped 6 bases and J dropped 7 bases, with 10 bases sitting between them. This CDR3 comprises 11 residues. Germline CDR1 and CDR2: DFQATT and SNEGSKA (reference sequence). The CDR3 here is CSALSLNEQFF. The CDR3 DNA reads as TGCAGTGCCCTTAGTTTAAATGAGCAGTTCTTC.

The gene calls are TRBV6-5 and TRBJ2-7, with a weak D call TRBD2 (5 bases). The V and J ends lost 2 bases and 1 base respectively, with 6 bases between them. The CDR3 is 13 residues long. Germline lookup yields CDR1 MNHEY and CDR2 SVGAGI. The CDR3 spells CASSYPGSYEQYF. CDR3 nucleotide sequence: TGTGCCAGCAGTTACCCGGGGTCCTACGAGCAGTACTTC.

This CDR3 is CASSYSRQAGKLFF. CDR3 DNA sequence: TGTGCCAGCAGTTACTCGAGACAGGCGGGAAAACTGTTTTTT. The chain links TRBV6-5 to TRBJ1-4; D may be TRBD1 (6 bases). This CDR3 spans 14 amino acids. With 0 bases removed from V and 10 bases from J, the gap between germline ends came to 12 bases. CDR1 and CDR2 (germline): MNHEY, SVGAGI.

This clone occurred once. The chain has TRBV7-9 and TRBJ1-1; D gene ambiguous. The CDR3 contains 14 residues. V gave up 2 bases and J gave up 4 bases, with 11 bases separating them. Germline CDR1 is SEHNR and CDR2 is FQNEAQ (reference sequence). Here the CDR3 reads CASSLLGLGTEAFF. CDR3 DNA: TGTGCCAGCAGCTTACTCGGGTTGGGCACTGAAGCTTTCTTT.

The chain combines TRBV9 with TRBJ1-2, with D possibly TRBD1 on 6 matching bases. The CDR3 consists of 13 residues. V lost 3 bases to trimming and J lost 2 bases, with 8 bases between them. CDR1 is SGDLS and CDR2 is YYNGEE in the germline V gene. For the CDR3, the DNA is TGTGCCAGCAGCGCACAGGGAAACTATGGCTACACCTTC. As protein: CASSAQGNYGYTF.

The DNA for the CDR3 is TGTGCCAGTAATGGGCAGGTCAAACATTTT. Translated, it gives CASNGQVKHF. V is TRBV19 and J is TRBJ1-5; no clear D gene. V gave up 7 bases and J gave up 16 bases, with 14 bases separating them. This CDR3 has 10 amino acids. The V gene's germline CDR1 is LNHDA and CDR2 SQIVND (reference sequence).

Notes on this clone: One end of the junction varies from germline; a read error may be responsible. The chain employs TRBV28 and TRBJ2-5; D possibly corresponds to TRBD2 (7 bases). The CDR3 has 9 residues. Germline V gives CDR1 MDHEN, CDR2 SYDVKM. As DNA, the CDR3 is TGTGCCAGCGGGGGGGGCCACCACTTC. Translating gives CASGGGHHF.

The chain uses TRBV19 and TRBJ1-2; D may be TRBD1 (6 bases). V gave up 5 bases and J gave up 3 bases, with 13 bases separating them. Germline CDR1 LNHDA, CDR2 SQIVND (reference sequence). The CDR3 is made up of 14 amino acids. The CDR3 region has the DNA TGTGCCAGTAGTCCCGGACAGACCGACTATGGCTACACCTTC. It encodes CASSPGQTDYGYTF. Supplemented by reference TRBV19 and TRBJ1-2, the full variable domain reads DGGITQSPKYLFRKEGQNVTLSCEQNLNHDAMYWYRQDPGQGLRLIYYSQIVNDFQKGDIAEGYSVSREKKESFPLTVTSAQKNPTAFYLCASSPGQTDYGYTFGSGTRLTVV.

V usage is TRBV19 and J usage is TRBJ2-5; 9 bases are shared with TRBD1. The end of the DNA fits TRBJ2-7 better, so the J call may be wrong. The germline V gene has CDR1 LNHDA and CDR2 SQIVND (reference sequence). The CDR3 contains 14 residues. CDR3 DNA: TGTGCCAGTAGGGCCGACAGGGGGAACTACGAGCAGTACTTC. Amino acids: CASRADRGNYEQYF.

The chain employs TRBV19 and TRBJ2-1, with D unclear. Germline CDR1 and CDR2: LNHDA and SQIVND (reference sequence). The CDR3 runs to 13 residues. The ends were cut back, 0 bases at V and 7 bases at J, with 7 bases in the middle. The CDR3 DNA reads as TGTGCCAGTAGTATAGATCGAGAGAATGAGCAGTTCTTC. It yields the protein CASSIDRENEQFF.

The genes are TRBV6-5 and TRBJ2-1; 9 bases agree with TRBD2. The CDR3 loop spans 16 amino acids. Germline CDR1 and CDR2: MNHEY and SVGAGI. The junction had 6 bases not matched to a gene; V was cut back by 2 bases and J by 4 bases. CDR3 residues: CASSYRPSGGYNEQFF. CDR3 sequence (DNA): TGTGCCAGCAGTTACAGGCCGAGCGGGGGGTACAATGAGCAGTTCTTC.